This T cell receptor beta chain came from a study of Ad26.COV2.S vaccination and SARS-CoV-2 variants. Turning to the study itself: The authors gave Ad26.COV2.S intramuscularly, either once or twice 56 days apart.

Documented treatment: about 20 received Ad26.COV2.S at low or high dose, single or two shots; 5 received placebo; per-sample allocation not given. After the first vaccine or placebo injection, samples were drawn on day 63. This Boston cohort included adults aged 18-55 years. Germline values: CDR1 SNHLY, CDR2 FYNNEI. The ends were cut back, 2 bases at V and 14 bases at J, with 15 bases in the middle. CDR3 size: 12 residues. The repertoire was sequenced with immunoSEQ multiplex PCR; TCRdb's copy has only in-frame clones and lacks some. The table includes 300,000 to 400,000 clones, about 86% detected once.

The sample in question was peripheral blood, obtained in a trial of Ad26.COV2.S vaccine versus placebo. This chain joins TRBV2 and TRBJ1-1; possible D gene TRBD1, 5 bases. This receptor was identified in a person aged 18 to 65 who received the Ad26.COV2.S COVID-19 vaccine or a placebo. In DNA, the CDR3 is TGTGCCAGCAGTGAAATCGGGGGTCAATCCTTCTTT. Its protein is CASSEIGGQSFF.